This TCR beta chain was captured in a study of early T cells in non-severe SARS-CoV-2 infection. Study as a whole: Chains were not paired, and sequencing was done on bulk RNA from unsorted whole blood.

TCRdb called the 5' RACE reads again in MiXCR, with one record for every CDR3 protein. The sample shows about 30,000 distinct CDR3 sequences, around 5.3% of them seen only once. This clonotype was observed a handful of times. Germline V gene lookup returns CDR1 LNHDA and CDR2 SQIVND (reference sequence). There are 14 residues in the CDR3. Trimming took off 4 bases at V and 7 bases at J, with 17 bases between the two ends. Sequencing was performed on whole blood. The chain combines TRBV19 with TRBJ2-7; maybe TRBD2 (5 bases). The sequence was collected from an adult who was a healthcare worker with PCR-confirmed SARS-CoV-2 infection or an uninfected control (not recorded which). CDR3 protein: CASSTSPLSGEQYF. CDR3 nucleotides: TGTGCCAGTAGTACTAGCCCGCTTTCGGGGGAGCAGTACTTC.